These T cell receptor beta chains were read from a single sample in a study of lymphopenia after photon versus proton radiotherapy. The method was immunoSEQ multiplex PCR; TCRdb's version includes in-frame clones alone and lacks a portion of them. The sample gives tens of thousands of clones, 70% to 85% of which show up once; approximately 2% is in the top ten. The input for sequencing was peripheral blood, taken from a patient treated with proton-based radiotherapy. Every receptor here comes from a man aged 55 to 69 with pancreatic cancer. The CDR3 runs from the conserved cysteine through the conserved F or W. A D gene is named only where the DNA matches it firmly. Not all rows give a size; the values are once, few, many and, for expanded clones, a class.

V gene: TRBV30
clone size: NA
J gene: TRBJ1-3
D gene: TRBD1
CDR3 DNA: TGTGCCTCGAAGACAGGGGCTGGAAACACCATATATTTT
CDR3 protein: CASKTGAGNTIYF

V gene: TRBV23-1
clone size: NA
J gene: TRBJ1-2
D gene: NA
CDR3 DNA: TGCGCCAGCAGTCAATTGAGGGCGTATGGCTACACCTTC
CDR3 protein: CASSQLRAYGYTF

V gene: TRBV7-8
clone size: NA
J gene: TRBJ2-2
D gene: NA
CDR3 DNA: TGTGCCAGCAGCTCTGACGTCAGAAACACCGGGGAGCTGTTTTTT
CDR3 protein: CASSSDVRNTGELFF

V gene: TRBV7-8
clone size: NA
J gene: TRBJ2-7
D gene: TRBD2
CDR3 DNA: TGTGCCAGCAGCCGGAGAGCGGGGAGCTCCTACGAGCAGTACTTC
CDR3 protein: CASSRRAGSSYEQYF

V gene: TRBV28
clone size: NA
J gene: TRBJ2-7
D gene: NA
CDR3 DNA: TGTGCCAGCAGGCCCGGGACACTCTCCTACGAGCAGTACTTC
CDR3 protein: CASRPGTLSYEQYF

V gene: TRBV28
clone size: NA
J gene: TRBJ2-7
D gene: TRBD1
CDR3 DNA: TGTGCCAGCAGTAGCCGACAGGGTTCGCGGGAGCAGTACTTC
CDR3 protein: CASSSRQGSREQYF

V gene: TRBV12-5
clone size: NA
J gene: TRBJ2-2
D gene: NA
CDR3 DNA: TGTGCTAGTGGTTTCGGGGGGCCCGGCACCGGGGAGCTGTTTTTT
CDR3 protein: CASGFGGPGTGELFF

V gene: TRBV7-2
clone size: NA
J gene: TRBJ2-3
D gene: NA
CDR3 DNA: TGTGCCAGCACCGACCCCGTGGCAGATACGCAGTATTTT
CDR3 protein: CASTDPVADTQYF

V gene: TRBV6-5
clone size: NA
J gene: TRBJ2-4
D gene: TRBD1
CDR3 DNA: TGTGCCAGCAGTCCTGACAGGGGCAAAAACATTCAGTACTTC
CDR3 protein: CASSPDRGKNIQYF

V gene: TRBV18
clone size: NA
J gene: TRBJ2-5
D gene: NA
CDR3 DNA: TGTGCCAGCTCACTAAGCCGGGTTCTTGGGGGTCAGGAGACCCAGTACTTC
CDR3 protein: CASSLSRVLGGQETQYF

V gene: TRBV7-3
clone size: NA
J gene: TRBJ2-3
D gene: NA
CDR3 DNA: TGTGCCAGCAGCTCCGACCCGTCCGATACGCAGTATTTT
CDR3 protein: CASSSDPSDTQYF

V gene: TRBV7-8
clone size: few
J gene: TRBJ2-7
D gene: TRBD1
CDR3 DNA: TGTGCCAGCAGCTTCCGACAGGGTCCCGAGCAGTACTTC
CDR3 protein: CASSFRQGPEQYF

V gene: TRBV5-1
clone size: NA
J gene: TRBJ2-3
D gene: TRBD2
CDR3 DNA: TGCGCCAGCAGCTTGGCCGTTACCCGGACTAGCGGTAGCACAGATACGCAGTATTTT
CDR3 protein: CASSLAVTRTSGSTDTQYF

V gene: TRBV5-1
clone size: NA
J gene: TRBJ2-2
D gene: TRBD1
CDR3 DNA: TGCGCCAGCAGCCACGGGACAGGGGGCAAGTGGGAGCTGTTTTTT
CDR3 protein: CASSHGTGGKWELFF

V gene: TRBV10-3
clone size: few
J gene: TRBJ2-7
D gene: TRBD1
CDR3 DNA: TGTGCCATCAGCCCGGGACAGGTTTACGAGCAGTACTTC
CDR3 protein: CAISPGQVYEQYF

V gene: TRBV29-1
clone size: NA
J gene: TRBJ2-1
D gene: TRBD2
CDR3 DNA: TGCAGCGTTGTTGCCGGGGGGAGCGAGTCGTATTCCTACAATGAGCAGTTCTTC
CDR3 protein: CSVVAGGSESYSYNEQFF

V gene: TRBV19
clone size: NA
J gene: TRBJ2-7
D gene: NA
CDR3 DNA: TGTGCCAGTAGTATTTCCGGGAACTCCTACGAGCAGTACTTC
CDR3 protein: CASSISGNSYEQYF

V gene: TRBV6-1
clone size: NA
J gene: TRBJ1-1
D gene: NA
CDR3 DNA: TGTGCCAGCAGTGAATATACAGTTGGAAACTCGAACACTGAAGCTTTCTTT
CDR3 protein: CASSEYTVGNSNTEAFF

V gene: TRBV18
clone size: NA
J gene: TRBJ1-2
D gene: TRBD1
CDR3 DNA: TGTGCCAGCTCATTACAGGGGGCTCTTGACTATGGCTACACCTTC
CDR3 protein: CASSLQGALDYGYTF

V gene: TRBV30
clone size: NA
J gene: TRBJ2-5
D gene: NA
CDR3 DNA: TGTGCCTGGAGTGTCAAGGAGACCCAGTACTTC
CDR3 protein: CAWSVKETQYF

V gene: TRBV29-1
clone size: NA
J gene: TRBJ2-7
D gene: NA
CDR3 DNA: TGCAGCGTGGCCCCGGACGCGCCCTACGAGCAGTACTTC
CDR3 protein: CSVAPDAPYEQYF

V gene: TRBV5-4
clone size: NA
J gene: TRBJ2-5
D gene: NA
CDR3 DNA: TGTGCCAGCAGCAAGGGACCATTAGAAGAGACCCAGTACTTC
CDR3 protein: CASSKGPLEETQYF

V gene: TRBV29-1
clone size: few
J gene: TRBJ2-1
D gene: NA
CDR3 DNA: TGCAGCACAGCGGGCCCCACCAAAGGACGGGAGCAGTTCTTC
CDR3 protein: CSTAGPTKGREQFF

V gene: TRBV28
clone size: few
J gene: TRBJ2-7
D gene: TRBD1
CDR3 DNA: TGTGCCAGCAGTTTTAGTCGCTGGGACAGGGGGCACGAGCAGTACTTC
CDR3 protein: CASSFSRWDRGHEQYF

V gene: TRBV7-6
clone size: few
J gene: TRBJ1-1
D gene: NA
CDR3 DNA: TGTGCCAGCAGCTTAGCCCTTTTTACGTCAGACGAGGGGAACACTGAAGCTTTCTTT
CDR3 protein: CASSLALFTSDEGNTEAFF

V gene: TRBV5-1
clone size: NA
J gene: TRBJ2-1
D gene: NA
CDR3 DNA: TGCGCCAGCAGCTCCCACGGTGGCTCACTGCCCGAGCAGTTCTTC
CDR3 protein: CASSSHGGSLPEQFF

V gene: TRBV30
clone size: NA
J gene: TRBJ2-3
D gene: NA
CDR3 DNA: TGTGCCTGGAGTGTCTCCACAGATACGCAGTATTTT
CDR3 protein: CAWSVSTDTQYF

V gene: TRBV2
clone size: NA
J gene: TRBJ1-3
D gene: NA
CDR3 DNA: TGTGCCAGCACCGAGAACAGACTACGGCTTAACACCATATATTTT
CDR3 protein: CASTENRLRLNTIYF

V gene: TRBV14
clone size: NA
J gene: TRBJ2-3
D gene: TRBD2
CDR3 DNA: TGTGCCAGCAGCCTTGAGCGGGGGGGAAGGACAGATACGCAGTATTTT
CDR3 protein: CASSLERGGRTDTQYF

V gene: TRBV6-5
clone size: NA
J gene: TRBJ1-1
D gene: NA
CDR3 DNA: TGTGCCAGCAGTTACTTCGCGCCCGGTGTGAACACTGAAGCTTTCTTT
CDR3 protein: CASSYFAPGVNTEAFF

V gene: TRBV19
clone size: NA
J gene: TRBJ1-5
D gene: NA
CDR3 DNA: TGTGCCAGTAGTCCTACTGGGGCTGCGGGCAATCAGCCCCAGCATTTT
CDR3 protein: CASSPTGAAGNQPQHF

V gene: TRBV5-6
clone size: NA
J gene: TRBJ2-7
D gene: TRBD2
CDR3 DNA: TGTGCCAGCAGCCCTCCGGGACTAGCGGGAGCTCTCGGGTCCTACGAGCAGTACTTC
CDR3 protein: CASSPPGLAGALGSYEQYF

V gene: TRBV4-2
clone size: NA
J gene: TRBJ2-1
D gene: NA
CDR3 DNA: TGTGCCAGCAGCCAAGCGAAAGGGCTGAATGAGCAGTTCTTC
CDR3 protein: CASSQAKGLNEQFF

V gene: TRBV4-2
clone size: NA
J gene: TRBJ2-7
D gene: TRBD1
CDR3 DNA: TGTGCCAGCAGCCAAGACCGGGACAGGGCCATAGGGGGCTACGAGCAGTACTTC
CDR3 protein: CASSQDRDRAIGGYEQYF

V gene: TRBV28
clone size: many
J gene: TRBJ2-7
D gene: NA
CDR3 DNA: TGTGCCAGATCCCAGGATTCCGGGGAGAGCTCCTACGAGCAGTACTTC
CDR3 protein: CARSQDSGESSYEQYF

V gene: TRBV7-9
clone size: few
J gene: TRBJ1-5
D gene: NA
CDR3 DNA: TGTGCCAGCAGCTTTGACAGCGACAATCAGCCCCAGCATTTT
CDR3 protein: CASSFDSDNQPQHF

V gene: TRBV2
clone size: NA
J gene: TRBJ1-4
D gene: TRBD1
CDR3 DNA: TGTGCCAGCATGAGGGAGGGGGCATTGGTTGAAAAACTGTTTTTT
CDR3 protein: CASMREGALVEKLFF

V gene: TRBV5-1
clone size: NA
J gene: TRBJ2-7
D gene: TRBD2
CDR3 DNA: TGCGCCAGCAGCTTCGCGGGGGGCTACGAGCAGTACTTC
CDR3 protein: CASSFAGGYEQYF

V gene: TRBV7-9
clone size: NA
J gene: TRBJ2-3
D gene: NA
CDR3 DNA: TGTGCCAGCAGCTGGACCCGGAGCGGAGATACGCAGTATTTT
CDR3 protein: CASSWTRSGDTQYF

V gene: TRBV7-2
clone size: NA
J gene: TRBJ2-3
D gene: TRBD2
CDR3 DNA: TGTGCCAGCAGCCGGAAAAGAGTAGCGGGAGATACAGATACGCAGTATTTT
CDR3 protein: CASSRKRVAGDTDTQYF

V gene: TRBV28
clone size: NA
J gene: TRBJ1-5
D gene: NA
CDR3 DNA: TGTGCCAGCACCCGGCGCAATCAGCCCCAGCATTTT
CDR3 protein: CASTRRNQPQHF

V gene: TRBV5-1
clone size: NA
J gene: TRBJ2-2
D gene: TRBD2
CDR3 DNA: TGCGCCAGCAGCCTCGGGGCTAGCGGGAGGTTTCCCGGGGAGCTGTTTTTT
CDR3 protein: CASSLGASGRFPGELFF

V gene: TRBV6-5
clone size: NA
J gene: TRBJ1-5
D gene: TRBD1
CDR3 DNA: TGTGCCAGCAGTTCGTATGGACAGGGGAACAATCAGCCCCAGCATTTT
CDR3 protein: CASSSYGQGNNQPQHF

V gene: TRBV6-1
clone size: few
J gene: TRBJ1-5
D gene: NA
CDR3 DNA: TGTGCCAGCAGTGAGACTAAGAATCAGCCCCAGCATTTT
CDR3 protein: CASSETKNQPQHF

V gene: TRBV4-1
clone size: NA
J gene: TRBJ2-5
D gene: NA
CDR3 DNA: TGCGCCAGCAGCCAACAACCTCAGGATTTAGGCCTGGGGGAGACCCAGTACTTC
CDR3 protein: CASSQQPQDLGLGETQYF

V gene: TRBV5-4
clone size: NA
J gene: TRBJ2-3
D gene: NA
CDR3 DNA: TGTGCCAGCAGCAGGGATAGGGTTACAGATACGCAGTATTTT
CDR3 protein: CASSRDRVTDTQYF

V gene: TRBV9
clone size: NA
J gene: TRBJ2-2
D gene: TRBD2
CDR3 DNA: TGTGCCAGCAGCGTAGTGGTAGCGGGGGCGAGCACCGGGGAGCTGTTTTTT
CDR3 protein: CASSVVVAGASTGELFF

V gene: TRBV2
clone size: NA
J gene: TRBJ2-3
D gene: TRBD1
CDR3 DNA: TGTGCCAGCAGTGGTAGCCGGGACAGGGCGAAAGATACGCAGTATTTT
CDR3 protein: CASSGSRDRAKDTQYF

V gene: TRBV4-3
clone size: NA
J gene: TRBJ1-1
D gene: NA
CDR3 DNA: TGCGCCAGCAGCCAACCGGGTGGGGGTATCACTGAAGCTTTCTTT
CDR3 protein: CASSQPGGGITEAFF

V gene: TRBV13
clone size: NA
J gene: TRBJ2-1
D gene: TRBD2
CDR3 DNA: TGTGCCAGCAGCTTAAAAGTTCTAGCGGGCTACAATGAGCAGTTCTTC
CDR3 protein: CASSLKVLAGYNEQFF

V gene: TRBV18
clone size: NA
J gene: TRBJ2-7
D gene: NA
CDR3 DNA: TGTGCCAGCTCATCGATCCCTAAACTCTACGAGCAGTACTTC
CDR3 protein: CASSSIPKLYEQYF

V gene: TRBV4-2
clone size: NA
J gene: TRBJ1-5
D gene: NA
CDR3 DNA: TGTGCCAGCAGCCATGTCAATCAGCCCCAGCATTTT
CDR3 protein: CASSHVNQPQHF

V gene: TRBV9
clone size: NA
J gene: TRBJ2-3
D gene: TRBD2
CDR3 DNA: TGTGCCAGCAGCGTATCCGCGGGAGGAATCACAGATACGCAGTATTTT
CDR3 protein: CASSVSAGGITDTQYF

V gene: TRBV27
clone size: NA
J gene: TRBJ1-1
D gene: NA
CDR3 DNA: TGTGCCAGCAGTGCCCTACTGAACACTGAAGCTTTCTTT
CDR3 protein: CASSALLNTEAFF

V gene: TRBV14
clone size: NA
J gene: TRBJ2-5
D gene: TRBD2
CDR3 DNA: TGTGCCAGCAGCCACGACCTAGCGGGGAACGCTTACTTC
CDR3 protein: CASSHDLAGNAYF

V gene: TRBV5-5
clone size: NA
J gene: TRBJ1-5
D gene: TRBD1
CDR3 DNA: TGTGCCAGCAGCAATTACTTCCGGGACAGGGTTCTTCTTCAGCCCCAGCATTTT
CDR3 protein: CASSNYFRDRVLLQPQHF

V gene: TRBV29-1
clone size: NA
J gene: TRBJ2-5
D gene: NA
CDR3 DNA: TGCAGCGTTGGCGGAGAGTACCAAGAGACCCAGTACTTC
CDR3 protein: CSVGGEYQETQYF

V gene: TRBV2
clone size: NA
J gene: TRBJ1-2
D gene: NA
CDR3 DNA: TGTGCCACCGCGGGGCAGGGCAATGGCTACACCTTC
CDR3 protein: CATAGQGNGYTF